The 7 T cell receptor beta chains below all came from one sample that was sequenced in a study of control samples from healthy donors and cancer patients. Sequencing used immunoSEQ multiplex PCR; TCRdb keeps in-frame clones, though not all of them. There are some 120,000 clones in the sample; approximately 90% occur only once, and 9.5% to 13% lies in the top ten. Sequencing was performed on blood. The receptors stem from a man aged 25-45 years in good health.

The DNA for the CDR3 is TGTGCCACCAGCAGAGAAATAACAGCAACCCTTGGGTCTGGAAACACCATATATTTT. Translation: CATSREITATLGSGNTIYF. The rearrangement links TRBV15 to TRBJ1-3; no definite D call. The V gene lost 0 bases and the J gene lost 1 base, with 19 bases spanning the gap. The CDR3 consists of 19 residues. Germline assignment: CDR1 LNHNV and CDR2 YYDKDF (reference sequence).

The chain has TRBV3-1 (or the pseudogene TRBV3-2) and TRBJ2-1; 8 bases match TRBD2. The V gene end was trimmed by 1 base and the J gene end by 6 bases; junction bases not matched to a gene: 5. Germline V lookup: CDR1 LGHDT, CDR2 YNNKEL (reference sequence). This CDR3 comprises 15 residues. The CDR3 DNA reads TGTGCCAGCAGCCAAGGACCGGGGGGGTCCAATGAGCAGTTCTTC. It translates to CASSQGPGGSNEQFF.

CDR3 region: CASSLAQGRYGYTF. The DNA for the CDR3 is TGCGCCAGCAGCTTGGCGCAGGGTCGCTATGGCTACACCTTC. V is TRBV5-1 and J is TRBJ1-2, with D possibly matching TRBD1 (5 bases). This CDR3 comprises 14 residues. The V gene's germline CDR1 is SGHRS and CDR2 YFSETQ. Trimming stripped 0 bases from V and 4 bases from J, with 10 bases between.

The chain employs TRBV25-1 and TRBJ2-6; D not certain. Germline lookup yields CDR1 MGHDK and CDR2 SYGVNS. Trimming removed 4 bases at V and 0 bases at J, with 4 bases between. This CDR3 contains 14 residues. CDR3 sequence: CASSAVSGANVLTF. The CDR3 DNA sequence: TGTGCCAGCAGTGCTGTCTCTGGGGCCAACGTCCTGACTTTC.

The chain joins TRBV14 to TRBJ1-4; D remains unclear. In germline, CDR1 is SGHDN, CDR2 FVKESK. CDR3 length: 13 residues. The ends were cut back, 1 base at V and 7 bases at J, with 7 bases in the middle. The CDR3: CASSQGAAEKLFF. The CDR3 nucleotides are TGTGCCAGCAGCCAAGGGGCAGCTGAAAAACTGTTTTTT.

The chain is built from TRBV5-1 and TRBJ2-2, with D hard to call. The germline CDR1 and CDR2 sequences are SGHRS and YFSETQ. The CDR3 consists of 14 residues. V was shortened by 5 bases and J by 2 bases, with 10 bases between the two germline ends. CDR3 in DNA: TGCGCCAGCAGATTCACACATAACACCGGGGAGCTGTTTTTT. This codes for CASRFTHNTGELFF.

V and J are TRBV2 and TRBJ2-5; the D gene is possibly TRBD2 (6 bases). The CDR3 sequence is 13 residues long. V lost 5 bases and J lost 1, with 8 bases in between. From germline, CDR1 is SNHLY and CDR2 FYNNEI. CDR3 in DNA: TGTGCCAGCAGTTGGGACTTCCAAGAGACCCAGTACTTC. Residues: CASSWDFQETQYF.